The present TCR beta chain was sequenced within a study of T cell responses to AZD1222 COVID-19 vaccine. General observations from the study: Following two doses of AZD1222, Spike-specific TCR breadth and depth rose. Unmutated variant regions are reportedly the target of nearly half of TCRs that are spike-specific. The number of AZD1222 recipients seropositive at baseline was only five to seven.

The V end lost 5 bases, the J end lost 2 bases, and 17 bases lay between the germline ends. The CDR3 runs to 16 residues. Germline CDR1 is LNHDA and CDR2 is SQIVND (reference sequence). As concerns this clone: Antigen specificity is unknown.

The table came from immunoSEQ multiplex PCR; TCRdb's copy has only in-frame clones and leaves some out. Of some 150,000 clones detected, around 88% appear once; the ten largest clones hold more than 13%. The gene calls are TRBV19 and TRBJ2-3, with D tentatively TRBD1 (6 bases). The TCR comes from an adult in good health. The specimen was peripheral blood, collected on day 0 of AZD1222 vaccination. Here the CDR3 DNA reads TGTGCCAGTAGTCCCCAGGGGCGGAGGATCACAGATACGCAGTATTTT. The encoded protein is CASSPQGRRITDTQYF.